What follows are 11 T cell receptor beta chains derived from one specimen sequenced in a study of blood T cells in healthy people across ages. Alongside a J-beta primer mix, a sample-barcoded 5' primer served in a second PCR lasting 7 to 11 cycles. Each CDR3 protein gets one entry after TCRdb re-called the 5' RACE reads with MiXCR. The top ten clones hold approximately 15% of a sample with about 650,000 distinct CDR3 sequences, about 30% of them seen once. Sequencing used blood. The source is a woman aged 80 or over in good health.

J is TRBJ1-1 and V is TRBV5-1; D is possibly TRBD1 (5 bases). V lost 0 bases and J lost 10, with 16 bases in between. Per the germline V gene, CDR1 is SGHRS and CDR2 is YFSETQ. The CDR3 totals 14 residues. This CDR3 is CASSLALQDSRAFF. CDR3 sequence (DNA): TGCGCCAGCAGCTTGGCCTTACAGGACTCGAGAGCTTTCTTT.

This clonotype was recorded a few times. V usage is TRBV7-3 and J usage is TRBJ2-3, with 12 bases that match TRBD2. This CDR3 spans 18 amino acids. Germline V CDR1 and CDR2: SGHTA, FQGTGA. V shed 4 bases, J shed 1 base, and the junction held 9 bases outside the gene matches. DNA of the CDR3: TGTGCCAGCAGCTCCGGGCTAGCGGGGGGGCTCGGCACAGATACGCAGTATTTT. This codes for CASSSGLAGGLGTDTQYF.

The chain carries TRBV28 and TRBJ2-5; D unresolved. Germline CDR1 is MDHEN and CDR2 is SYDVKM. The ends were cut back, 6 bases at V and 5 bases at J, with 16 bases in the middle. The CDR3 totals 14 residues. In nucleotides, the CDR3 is TGTGCCAGCAGGGGCGCAGGTTTTTGGGAGACCCAGTACTTC. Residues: CASRGAGFWETQYF.

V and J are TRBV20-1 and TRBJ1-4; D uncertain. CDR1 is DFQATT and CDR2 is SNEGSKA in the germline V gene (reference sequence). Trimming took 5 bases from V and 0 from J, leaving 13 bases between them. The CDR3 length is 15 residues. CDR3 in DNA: TGCAGTGCTTTGCGGGATCAGGCAACTAATGAAAAACTGTTTTTT. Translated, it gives CSALRDQATNEKLFF.

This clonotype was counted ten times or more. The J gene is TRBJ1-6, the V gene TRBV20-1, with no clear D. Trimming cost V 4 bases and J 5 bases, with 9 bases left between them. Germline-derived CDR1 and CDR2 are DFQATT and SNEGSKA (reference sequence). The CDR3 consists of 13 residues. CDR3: CSATPGNNSPLHF. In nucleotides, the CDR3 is TGCAGTGCTACCCCGGGGAATAATTCACCCCTCCACTTT.

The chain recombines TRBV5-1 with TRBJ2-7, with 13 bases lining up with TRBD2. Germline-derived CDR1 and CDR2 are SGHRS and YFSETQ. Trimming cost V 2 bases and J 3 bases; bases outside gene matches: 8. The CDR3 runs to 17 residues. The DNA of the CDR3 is TGCGCCAGCAGCTTAGGCCCCACTAGCGGGGGGGACTACGAGCAGTACTTC. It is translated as CASSLGPTSGGDYEQYF. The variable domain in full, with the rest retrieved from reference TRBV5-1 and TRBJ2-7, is KAGVTQTPRYLIKTRGQQVTLSCSPISGHRSVSWYQQTPGQGLQFLFEYFSETQRNKGNFPGRFSGRQFSNSRSEMNVSTLELGDSALYLCASSLGPTSGGDYEQYFGPGTRLTVT.

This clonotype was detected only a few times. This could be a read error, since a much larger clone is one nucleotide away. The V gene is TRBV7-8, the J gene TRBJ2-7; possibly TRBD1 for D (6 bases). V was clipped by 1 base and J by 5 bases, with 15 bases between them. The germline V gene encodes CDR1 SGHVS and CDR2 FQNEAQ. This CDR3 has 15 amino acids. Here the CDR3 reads CASSLGAGVGHEQYF. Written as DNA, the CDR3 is TGTGCCAGCAGCTTAGGGGCAGGGGTCGGCCACGAGCAGTACTTC.

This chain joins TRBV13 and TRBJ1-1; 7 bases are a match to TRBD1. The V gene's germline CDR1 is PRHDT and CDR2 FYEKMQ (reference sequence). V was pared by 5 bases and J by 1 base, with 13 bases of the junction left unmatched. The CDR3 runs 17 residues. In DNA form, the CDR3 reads TGTGCCAGCAGCCCCCGAGGGGGGGGGACAGCGAACACTGAAGCTTTCTTT. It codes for CASSPRGGGTANTEAFF.

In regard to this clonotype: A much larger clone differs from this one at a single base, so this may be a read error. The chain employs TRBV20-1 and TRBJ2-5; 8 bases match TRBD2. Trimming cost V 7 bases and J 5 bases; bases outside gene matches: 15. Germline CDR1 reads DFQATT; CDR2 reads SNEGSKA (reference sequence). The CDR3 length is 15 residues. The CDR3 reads CSVSHPGAGVETQYF. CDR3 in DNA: TGCAGTGTTAGCCACCCGGGAGCGGGGGTTGAGACCCAGTACTTC.

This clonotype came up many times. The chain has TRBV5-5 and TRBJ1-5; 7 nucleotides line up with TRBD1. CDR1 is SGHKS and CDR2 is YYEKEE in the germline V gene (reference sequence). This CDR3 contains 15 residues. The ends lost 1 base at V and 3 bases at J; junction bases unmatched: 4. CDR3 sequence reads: CASSLTGAVNQPQHF. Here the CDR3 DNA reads TGTGCCAGCAGCTTGACAGGGGCAGTCAATCAGCCCCAGCATTTT. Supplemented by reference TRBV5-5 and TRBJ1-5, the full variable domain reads DAGVTQSPTHLIKTRGQQVTLRCSPISGHKSVSWYQQVLGQGPQFIFQYYEKEERGRGNFPDRFSARQFPNYSSELNVNALLLGDSALYLCASSLTGAVNQPQHFGDGTRLSIL.

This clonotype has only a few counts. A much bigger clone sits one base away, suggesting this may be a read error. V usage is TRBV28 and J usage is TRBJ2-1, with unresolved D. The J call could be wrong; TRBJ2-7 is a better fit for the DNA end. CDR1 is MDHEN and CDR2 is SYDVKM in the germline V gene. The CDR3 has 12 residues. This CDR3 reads CASSLFWNEQYF. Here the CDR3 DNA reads TGTGCCAGCAGTTTGTTTTGGAATGAGCAGTACTTC.